Listed below are T cell receptor beta chains from one sample, sequenced in a study of T cell responses to AZD1222 COVID-19 vaccine. Repertoires were generated with immunoSEQ multiplex PCR, while TCRdb's copy carries only in-frame clones and drops some. Among fewer than 130,000 clones listed, roughly 93% were seen once. The sample was peripheral blood, taken 28 days after the second AZD1222 dose. These receptors were obtained from an adult who received the AZD1222 COVID-19 vaccine. The CDR3 runs from the conserved cysteine through the conserved F or W. The D gene is left open where the match is weak. Only some rows state a clone size, as once, few, many or a class for expanded clones.

d_call	j_call	v_call	clone_size	cdr3_aa	cdr3_nt
TRBD1	TRBJ2-5	TRBV13	NA	CASSLQGAFQETQYF	TGTGCCAGCAGCTTACAGGGGGCCTTCCAAGAGACCCAGTACTTC
NA	TRBJ2-5	TRBV19	NA	CASSIGVGKETQYF	TGTGCCAGTAGTATAGGGGTAGGGAAGGAGACCCAGTACTTC
TRBD1	TRBJ1-4	TRBV19	NA	CASSFGTGGEKLFF	TGTGCCAGTAGCTTCGGGACAGGGGGTGAAAAACTGTTTTTT
NA	TRBJ2-2	TRBV7-9	NA	CASSLTEKTGELFF	TGTGCCAGCAGCTTAACGGAGAAAACCGGGGAGCTGTTTTTT
NA	TRBJ1-1	TRBV7-9	NA	CASIKIQGEAFF	TGTGCCAGCATCAAGATTCAGGGGGAAGCTTTCTTT
NA	TRBJ1-5	TRBV28	few	CASSTRQDRSNQPQHF	TGTGCCAGCAGTACCCGACAGGACCGTAGCAATCAGCCCCAGCATTTT
TRBD1	TRBJ1-5	TRBV6-5	NA	CASRHGTGAQPQHF	TGTGCCAGCCGCCACGGGACAGGAGCACAGCCCCAGCATTTT
NA	TRBJ1-6	TRBV27	NA	CASSFGHSPLHF	TGTGCCAGCAGTTTTGGCCATTCACCCCTCCACTTT
NA	TRBJ2-7	TRBV2	NA	CASLSQVGEQYF	TGTGCCAGCCTCTCACAGGTCGGCGAGCAGTACTTC
TRBD2	TRBJ2-1	TRBV6-5	NA	CASLRLAGVGNEQFF	TGTGCCAGCTTACGACTAGCGGGAGTAGGGAATGAGCAGTTCTTC
TRBD1	TRBJ1-1	TRBV7-9	NA	CASSLGGTGDSEAFF	TGTGCCAGCAGCTTAGGGGGGACAGGGGATTCTGAAGCTTTCTTT